This T cell receptor (beta chain) derives from a study of human T cells and chemical hapten exposure. Whole-study results and caveats: TCRs exceeding 1 in 1000 frequency stayed unchanged with DPC sensitization. Expanded TCRs produced significantly more large CDR3 similarity clusters than controls did.

This clonotype was seen ten or more times. Its antigen is unidentified. The germline V and J ends were trimmed by 3 bases and 4 bases, with 11 bases remaining between them. The CDR3 extends over 14 amino acids. The germline gives CDR1 MNHEY, CDR2 SMNVEV (reference sequence). In TCRdb, the RACE reads were re-called with MiXCR into one record per CDR3 protein. This table has 250,000 or so distinct CDR3 sequences, approximately 8.6% appearing once. Time point in this sample: pre-sensitization, week 0. Described treatment: therapeutic diphenylcyclopropenone sensitization with weekly scalp DPC. Blood draws came before every patch-test application.

The genes are TRBV27 and TRBJ2-3, with a possible D match to TRBD1 (6 bases). The sample was whole blood, taken in connection with sensitization to the hapten diphenylcyclopropenone (DPC). The source of this sequence is a woman in her 40s with alopecia areata. Some clones in this sample may be carry-over from other donors' samples. Here the CDR3 reads CASSFWGRSDTQYF. The CDR3 nucleotides read TGTGCCAGCAGTTTTTGGGGGCGGTCAGATACGCAGTATTTT.